This TCR beta chain is from a study of regulatory T cells in long-lasting Graves disease. The time point is: newly diagnosed GD, antithyroid drugs for less than 3 months. Construction of the TCR library relied on RNA isolated from PBMCs. This clonotype appeared a few times. V was trimmed by 11 bases and J by 4 bases, leaving 9 bases between them. The CDR3 runs 11 residues. Germline values: CDR1 SNHLY, CDR2 FYNNEI. In building TCR beta libraries, iRepertoire HTBI primers were used together with Arm-PCR of CDR3 regions. MiXCR was run by TCRdb on the multiplex PCR reads, yielding one entry per CDR3 protein. The sample has 350,000 to 400,000 distinct CDR3 sequences; roughly 17% are singletons. These data are also associated with another study on T cells in Graves' hyperthyroidism and ophthalmopathy. That investigation notes: Carried out on the TCR CDR3, a first-round RT-PCR used the HTBI primer set. Among thyroid clonotypes expanded above 0.001, most also appeared in blood.

The TCR originated in a woman in her late teens or twenties with Graves disease. The gene calls are TRBV2 and TRBJ2-1, with D possibly matching TRBD1 (5 bases). Material: peripheral blood mononuclear cells (PBMCs), obtained at new diagnosis, from a patient treated with antithyroid drugs. CDR3 in DNA: TGTGCCGGGCGACAGTACAATGAGCAGTTCTTC. Amino acid sequence: CAGRQYNEQFF.